This TCR beta chain was identified in a study of technical replicates of blood from a few donors. Assay: immunoSEQ multiplex PCR; the TCRdb copy retains only in-frame clones and omits some. The sample contains 60,000 to 90,000 clones, approximately 97% of which appear only once. CDR1 is SQVTM and CDR2 is ANQGSEA in the germline V gene. Between the trimmed V and J ends, which lost 7 bases and 6 bases, there was a span of 13 bases. The CDR3 has 12 residues. Sequencing was performed on T cells isolated from PBMCs. The rearrangement joins TRBV29-1 to TRBJ2-1, with D unresolved. This TCR was sampled from a human donor in good health. The CDR3, as DNA: TGCAGCGGCCAGTTGACGGGCAATGAGCAGTTCTTC. Translating gives CSGQLTGNEQFF.